This T cell receptor (beta chain) stems from a study of human T cells and chemical hapten exposure. This clonotype came up a few times. Its antigen is not known. The V gene's germline CDR1 is LNHDA and CDR2 SQIVND (reference sequence). Trimming removed 3 bases from V and 5 bases from J, with 11 bases in between. The CDR3 consists of 14 residues. Time point of the sample: patch test 1, 2 weeks after DPC sensitization. The treatment was: therapeutic diphenylcyclopropenone sensitization with weekly scalp DPC. People who gave samples had alopecia, were 18 to 70 years old, and were suitable for DPC. Study results and limitations: After DPC sensitization, TCRs above 1 in 1000 frequency showed no change.

From the RACE reads, TCRdb called clonotypes with MiXCR, one entry per CDR3 protein. The table includes 90,000 to 120,000 distinct CDR3 sequences, 11% detected once. The chain recombines TRBV19 with TRBJ1-5, with D unresolved. Source: whole blood, taken in connection with sensitization to the hapten diphenylcyclopropenone (DPC). The sequence was obtained from a woman in her thirties or forties with alopecia areata. Some clones in this sample may be carry-over from other donors' samples. The CDR3 coding sequence is TGTGCCAGTAGTATTGTCTACGACGATCAGCCCCAGCATTTT. It is translated as CASSIVYDDQPQHF.